Listed here are 16 T cell receptor beta chains from one sample, sequenced in a study of T cell responses to AZD1222 COVID-19 vaccine. Assay used: immunoSEQ multiplex PCR; TCRdb lists only in-frame clones, some missing. The sample carries about 50,000 clones, around 90% recorded once. Sequencing used peripheral blood, obtained on day 0 of AZD1222 vaccination. The origin of the receptors is an adult in good health.

To note about this clone: The identical CDR3 is also encoded by other nucleotide sequences in the sample. The gene calls are TRBV18 and TRBJ2-7; 9 bases agree with TRBD1. V gave up 5 bases and J gave up 1 base; unmatched junction bases: 3. Germline CDR1 is KGHSH and CDR2 is LQKENI. The CDR3 spans 14 residues. The CDR3 DNA reads as TGTGCCAGCTCAGGACAGGGGTCTTCCTACGAGCAGTACTTC. Protein product: CASSGQGSSYEQYF.

The chain joins TRBV29-1 to TRBJ2-1, with D possibly being TRBD2 (6 bases). Germline V gives CDR1 SQVTM, CDR2 ANQGSEA. V was shortened by 3 bases and J by 10 bases, with 19 bases between the two germline ends. This CDR3 contains 14 residues. The CDR3 loop reads CSVDESGSPREQFF. The CDR3 nucleotides read TGCAGCGTTGATGAATCCGGGAGCCCCAGGGAGCAGTTCTTC.

Only a few counts were recorded for this clone. This rearrangement joins TRBV2 to TRBJ1-6; tentatively, D is TRBD1 (6 bases). V was cut by 3 bases and J by 5 bases, with 11 bases left in between. The CDR3 is 15 amino acids. CDR1 and CDR2 from the germline V gene are SNHLY and FYNNEI. The chain's CDR3 is CASSEGQPNNSPLHF. The CDR3 region has the DNA TGTGCCAGCAGTGAGGGACAACCGAATAATTCACCCCTCCACTTT.

This chain uses TRBV21-1 with TRBJ1-6; TRBD1 is the table's D call and was not checked against the DNA. TRBV21-1 is noted as a pseudogene. This CDR3 contains 16 residues. CDR3 protein: CASSGRGSSYNSPLHF. As DNA, the CDR3 is TGTGCCAGCAGCGGAAGGGGGAGCTCCTATAATTCACCCCTCCACTTT.

V gene TRBV5-1 combines with J gene TRBJ2-3; D perhaps matches TRBD2 (6 bases). Trimming removed 0 bases from V and 4 bases from J, with 15 bases in between. This CDR3 contains 16 residues. Germline V gives CDR1 SGHRS, CDR2 YFSETQ. The CDR3 nucleotides are TGCGCCAGCAGCTTGGCGCCGGAGGGCCACGCAGATACGCAGTATTTT. As protein: CASSLAPEGHADTQYF.

V and J are TRBV7-9 and TRBJ1-5; D remains unclear. V lost 0 bases and J lost 4, with 10 bases in between. CDR3 length: 15 residues. Germline CDR1 reads SEHNR; CDR2 reads FQNEAQ (reference sequence). This chain's CDR3 is CASSLAPDKNQPQHF. The CDR3 nucleotides read TGTGCCAGCAGCTTAGCCCCCGATAAAAATCAGCCCCAGCATTTT.

This rearrangement joins TRBV12-3 or TRBV12-4 to TRBJ2-3, with D unclear. The length of the CDR3 is 12 residues. The germline V and J ends were trimmed by 3 bases and 7 bases, with 8 bases remaining between them. The CDR3 loop reads CASSFLINTQYF. CDR3 coding DNA: TGTGCCAGCAGTTTCCTAATAAATACGCAGTATTTT.

J is TRBJ2-2 and V is TRBV2; TRBD2 matches 13 bases. J lost 6 bases, V lost 4 bases, and 5 bases had no gene match. Germline assignment: CDR1 SNHLY and CDR2 FYNNEI. This CDR3 contains 16 residues. CDR3 sequence (DNA): TGTGCCAGCAGTGGAGGGACTAGCGGGATTGCCGGGGAGCTGTTTTTT. The encoded protein is CASSGGTSGIAGELFF. Using reference TRBV2 and TRBJ2-2 for the parts outside the CDR3, the full variable domain is EPEVTQTPSHQVTQMGQEVILRCVPISNHLYFYWYRQILGQKVEFLVSFYNNEISEKSEIFDDQFSVERPDGSNFTLKIRSTKLEDSAMYFCASSGGTSGIAGELFFGEGSRLTVL.

The V and J genes are TRBV2 and TRBJ2-1; 16 bases agree with TRBD2. V lost 5 bases to trimming and J lost 7 bases; unmatched junction nucleotides: 2. This CDR3 contains 15 residues. Germline V gene sequence: CDR1 SNHLY, CDR2 FYNNEI. In DNA, the CDR3 is TGTGCCAGCAGTTTGGGACTAGCGGGAGGGAATGAGCAGTTCTTC. The encoded protein is CASSLGLAGGNEQFF.

This chain joins TRBV7-8 and TRBJ2-7; possible D gene TRBD1, 6 bases. The V and J ends lost 1 base and 1 base respectively, with 8 bases between them. Germline V CDR1 and CDR2: SGHVS, FQNEAQ. The CDR3 spans 14 residues. CDR3 DNA: TGTGCCAGCAGCTTAGACAGGGTTTCCTACGAGCAGTACTTC. This translates into CASSLDRVSYEQYF.

This chain joins TRBV7-2 and TRBJ2-7; the D gene is possibly TRBD2 (6 bases). This CDR3 contains 13 residues. Trimming took 5 bases from V and 7 from J, leaving 15 bases between them. Looked up from germline, CDR1 is SGHTA and CDR2 is FQGNSA. Written as DNA, the CDR3 is TGTGCCAGCAGCACGCCGGAGGGAGGAGAGCAGTACTTC. Encoded protein: CASSTPEGGEQYF. Full variable domain (rest looked up from reference TRBV7-2 and TRBJ2-7): GAGVSQSPSNKVTEKGKDVELRCDPISGHTALYWYRQSLGQGLEFLIYFQGNSAPDKSGLPSDRFSAERTGGSVSTLTIQRTQQEDSAVYLCASSTPEGGEQYFGPGTRLTVT.

About this clone: Different DNA sequences within this sample yield the same CDR3. The V call is TRBV7-9, the J call TRBJ2-1; TRBD2 aligns across 10 bases. This CDR3 contains 15 residues. Germline lookup yields CDR1 SEHNR and CDR2 FQNEAQ (reference sequence). V gave up 6 bases and J gave up 2 bases; unmatched junction bases: 4. The CDR3 DNA reads TGTGCCAGCAGTCCTAGCGGGAGTCCCTACAATGAGCAGTTCTTC. Its translation is CASSPSGSPYNEQFF.

This clone was seen just once. V gene TRBV10-3 combines with J gene TRBJ2-7, with TRBD1 matching 8 bases. With V trimmed by 8 bases and J by 7 bases, 7 bases remained unmatched. Germline V gene sequence: CDR1 ENHRY, CDR2 SYGVKD. The length of the CDR3 is 12 residues. CDR3 residues: CAIDRGGEEQYF. CDR3 nucleotide sequence: TGTGCCATCGACAGGGGAGGAGAAGAGCAGTACTTC.

The chain recombines TRBV18 with TRBJ2-7; D not certain. The CDR3 consists of 13 residues. Germline V lookup: CDR1 KGHSH, CDR2 LQKENI. With 4 bases removed from V and 0 bases from J, the gap between germline ends came to 7 bases. The CDR3 protein is CASSLADSYEQYF. The DNA of the CDR3 is TGTGCCAGCTCACTTGCAGACTCCTACGAGCAGTACTTC.

This clone was recorded a few times. V and J are TRBV3-1 (or the pseudogene TRBV3-2) and TRBJ2-2; 8 nucleotides match TRBD2. V was clipped by 4 bases and J by 2 bases; unmatched bases: 3. Germline loops: CDR1 LGHDT, CDR2 YNNKEL (reference sequence). The CDR3 has 15 residues. The CDR3 sequence is CASSRTSRNTGELFF. CDR3 nucleotide sequence: TGTGCCAGCAGCCGGACTAGCAGAAACACCGGGGAGCTGTTTTTT.

This chain links TRBV29-1 with TRBJ2-7; D unresolved. Trimming cost V 6 bases and J 5 bases, with 11 bases left between them. Germline values: CDR1 SQVTM, CDR2 ANQGSEA. The CDR3 is 11 amino acids. DNA of the CDR3: TGCAGCGTCCTCGTCCGGGACGAGCAGTACTTC. It is translated as CSVLVRDEQYF.